The T cell receptor (beta chain) under discussion was sequenced for a study of cytomegalovirus exposure and HLA in healthy donors. The PCR contained 60 Vbeta and 13 Jbeta primers. The assay was immunoSEQ multiplex PCR, and TCRdb's table has in-frame clones only and misses some. The table has almost 95,000 clones, roughly 71% seen once. CDR1 is LGHNA and CDR2 is YNFKEQ in the germline V gene. The CDR3 consists of 16 residues. J lost 4 bases, V lost 0 bases, and 1 base had no gene match. Study outcomes and limitations: Among TCR beta chains, those listed as cytomegalovirus-associated numbered over 150. A later examination showed that TCR association rates differed by HLA locus, with DRB1 most and HLA-C fewest.

Healthy bone marrow donors made up the cohort. About this clone itself: Its antigen remains unidentified.

V gene TRBV4-2 combines with J gene TRBJ2-1; 12 bases agree with TRBD2. Input material: PBMCs. The TCR was taken from a man aged 50 or older in good health and CMV-seronegative. The CDR3 bases are TGTGCCAGCAGCCAAGAAGGACTAGCGGGATACAATGAGCAGTTCTTC. It specifies CASSQEGLAGYNEQFF.